This TCR beta chain is drawn from a study of blood T cell repertoires in COVID-19. Study details: COVID-19 samples, acute and convalescent, were from the United States, Italy and Spain.

Authors' data handling: For nucleated cells, counts were estimated from reference gene primer amplification. Only in-frame clones appear in the TCRdb table, and some are missing; sequencing was by immunoSEQ multiplex PCR. V and J calls plus clone size are reproduced from that table; the DNA served to infer D and trimming. The sample gives approximately 150,000 clones, just under 90% of which show up once; roughly 8% is in the top ten. The CDR3 has 14 residues. V shed 3 bases and J shed 1 base, with 9 bases lying between them. Germline V lookup: CDR1 SEHNR, CDR2 FQNEAQ (reference sequence). This chain joins TRBV7-9 and TRBJ1-1; no clear D gene. Sequencing was carried out using peripheral blood. This TCR was recovered from a woman between 50 and 59 years old with active or convalescent COVID-19. The CDR3 bases are TGTGCCAGCAGCTTGGGCAACCCGAACACTGAAGCTTTCTTT. Translating it yields CASSLGNPNTEAFF.